The TCR beta chain under discussion was sequenced for a study of T-cell reconstitution after alpha-beta-depleted transplantation in children. Points from the study as a whole: Day-60 TCRbeta diversity that was high in some patients was derived from surviving recipient T cells and thymic progenitors. Expanded graft clones numbering several hundred reportedly gave rise to alpha-beta T cells about two months after transplant. After one year, T-cell counts and TCRbeta diversity mostly came from new T cells.

Unique molecular identifiers tagged the TCRbeta library. TCRdb analysed the PCR reads with MiXCR anew, one entry per CDR3 protein. The profile shows fewer than 250,000 distinct CDR3 sequences, around 7.8% of them singletons. As concerns this clonotype: Its specificity is not known.

The clonotype was recovered from a male patient younger than 18 who had a stem cell transplant for acute lymphoblastic leukemia, so the T cells may come from the graft donor. This specimen consisted of PBMCs, mostly from graft donor cells, obtained 180 days after TCRalphabeta/CD19-depleted stem cell transplant.

In DNA form, the CDR3 reads TGTGCCACCAAGAGGCAGGCCCTTTTCTCCTACGAGCAGTACTTC. This translates into CATKRQALFSYEQYF. The V and J genes are TRBV6-1 and TRBJ2-7; no firm D call. This CDR3 contains 15 residues. Germline values: CDR1 MNHNS, CDR2 SASEGT. The V gene lost 10 bases and the J gene lost 0 bases, with 19 bases spanning the gap.